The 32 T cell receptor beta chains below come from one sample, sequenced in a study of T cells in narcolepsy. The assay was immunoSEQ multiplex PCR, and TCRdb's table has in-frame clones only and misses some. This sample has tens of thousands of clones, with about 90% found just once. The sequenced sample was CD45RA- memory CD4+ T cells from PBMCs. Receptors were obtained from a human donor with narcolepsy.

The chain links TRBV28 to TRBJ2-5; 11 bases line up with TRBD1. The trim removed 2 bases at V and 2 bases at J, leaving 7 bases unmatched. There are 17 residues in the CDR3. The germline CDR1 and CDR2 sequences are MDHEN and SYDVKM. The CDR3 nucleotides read TGTGCCAGCAGTTTAAATCGAGGACAGGGGGCTCAAGAGACCCAGTACTTC. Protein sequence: CASSLNRGQGAQETQYF.

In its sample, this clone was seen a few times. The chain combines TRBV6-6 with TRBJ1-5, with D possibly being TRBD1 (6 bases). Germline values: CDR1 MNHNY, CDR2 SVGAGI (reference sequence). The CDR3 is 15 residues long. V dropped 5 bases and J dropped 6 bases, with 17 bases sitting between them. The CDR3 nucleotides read TGTGCCAGCAGTACCCACAGGGAGGGGGGTCAGCCCCAGCATTTT. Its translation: CASSTHREGGQPQHF.

CDR3 DNA: TGTGCCAGTAGTGCCGAACTGGGACTAGCGAGACACACAGATACGCAGTATTTT. It specifies CASSAELGLARHTDTQYF. The chain has TRBV19 and TRBJ2-3, with 10 bases identical to TRBD2. Germline-derived CDR1 and CDR2 are LNHDA and SQIVND (reference sequence). The CDR3 runs to 18 residues. V shed 5 bases and J 2 bases; nucleotides not matched to a gene: 13.

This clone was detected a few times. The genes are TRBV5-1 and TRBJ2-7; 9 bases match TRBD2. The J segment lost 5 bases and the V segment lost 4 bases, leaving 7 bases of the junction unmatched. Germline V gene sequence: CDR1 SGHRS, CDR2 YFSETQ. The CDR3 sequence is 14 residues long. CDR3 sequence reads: CASSVPSGTDEQYF. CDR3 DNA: TGCGCCAGCAGCGTCCCTAGCGGGACGGACGAGCAGTACTTC.

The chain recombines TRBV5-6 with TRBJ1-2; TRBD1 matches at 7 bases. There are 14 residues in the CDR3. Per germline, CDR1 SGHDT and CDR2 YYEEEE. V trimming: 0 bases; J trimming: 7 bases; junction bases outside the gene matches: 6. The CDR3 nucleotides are TGTGCCAGCAGCTTGGAGGGACCAGGGGGTGGCTACACCTTC. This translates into CASSLEGPGGGYTF. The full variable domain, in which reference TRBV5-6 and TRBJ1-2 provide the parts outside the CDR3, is DAGVTQSPTHLIKTRGQQVTLRCSPKSGHDTVSWYQQALGQGPQFIFQYYEEEERQRGNFPDRFSGHQFPNYSSELNVNALLLGDSALYLCASSLEGPGGGYTFGSGTRLTVV.

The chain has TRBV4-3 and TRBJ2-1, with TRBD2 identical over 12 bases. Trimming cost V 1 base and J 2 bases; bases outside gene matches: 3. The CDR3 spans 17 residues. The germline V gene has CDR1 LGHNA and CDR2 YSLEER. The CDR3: CASSQGLAGVAYNEQFF. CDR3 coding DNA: TGCGCCAGCAGCCAAGGACTAGCGGGGGTCGCCTACAATGAGCAGTTCTTC.

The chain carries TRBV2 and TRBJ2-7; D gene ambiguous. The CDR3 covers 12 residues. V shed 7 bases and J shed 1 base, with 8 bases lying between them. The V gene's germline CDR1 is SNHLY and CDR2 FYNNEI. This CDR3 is CASKTPSYEQYF. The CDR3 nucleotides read TGTGCCAGCAAAACCCCATCCTACGAGCAGTACTTC.

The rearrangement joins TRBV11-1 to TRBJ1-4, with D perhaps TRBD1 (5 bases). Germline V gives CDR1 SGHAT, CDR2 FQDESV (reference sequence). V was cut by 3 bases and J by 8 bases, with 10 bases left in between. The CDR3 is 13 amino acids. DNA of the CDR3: TGTGCCAGCAGCTTGGCGGAGGGGGAAAAACTGTTTTTT. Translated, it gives CASSLAEGEKLFF.

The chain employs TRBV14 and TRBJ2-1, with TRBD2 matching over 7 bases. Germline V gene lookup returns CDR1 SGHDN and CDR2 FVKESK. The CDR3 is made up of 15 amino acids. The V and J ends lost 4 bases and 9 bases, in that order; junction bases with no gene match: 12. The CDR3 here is CASSPWDYSGGEQFF. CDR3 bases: TGTGCCAGCAGCCCCTGGGACTATTCTGGAGGTGAGCAGTTCTTC.

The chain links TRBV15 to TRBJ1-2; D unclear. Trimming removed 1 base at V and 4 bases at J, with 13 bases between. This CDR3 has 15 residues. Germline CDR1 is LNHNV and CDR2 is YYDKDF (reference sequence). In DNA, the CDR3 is TGTGCCACCAGCAGAGGGGAGGGTTTGAGCTATGGCTACACCTTC. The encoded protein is CATSRGEGLSYGYTF. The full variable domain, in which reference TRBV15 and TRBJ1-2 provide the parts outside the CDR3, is DAMVIQNPRYQVTQFGKPVTLSCSQTLNHNVMYWYQQKSSQAPKLLFHYYDKDFNNEADTPDNFQSRRPNTSFCFLDIRSPGLGDTAMYLCATSRGEGLSYGYTFGSGTRLTVV.

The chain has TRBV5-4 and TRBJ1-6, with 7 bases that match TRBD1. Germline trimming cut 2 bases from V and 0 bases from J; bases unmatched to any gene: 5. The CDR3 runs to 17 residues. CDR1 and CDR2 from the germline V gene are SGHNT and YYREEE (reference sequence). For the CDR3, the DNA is TGTGCCAGCAGCTTACAGGGGATGGGCTCCTATAATTCACCCCTCCACTTT. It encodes CASSLQGMGSYNSPLHF.

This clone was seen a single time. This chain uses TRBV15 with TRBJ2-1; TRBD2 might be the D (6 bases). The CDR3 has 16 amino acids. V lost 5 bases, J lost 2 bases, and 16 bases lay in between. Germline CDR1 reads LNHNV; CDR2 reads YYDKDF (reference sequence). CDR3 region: CATSPAGLATYNEQFF. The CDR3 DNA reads TGTGCCACCAGCCCGGCGGGACTGGCTACCTACAATGAGCAGTTCTTC.

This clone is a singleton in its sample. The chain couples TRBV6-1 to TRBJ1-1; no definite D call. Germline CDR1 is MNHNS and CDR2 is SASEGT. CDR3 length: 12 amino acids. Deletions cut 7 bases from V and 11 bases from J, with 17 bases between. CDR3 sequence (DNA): TGTGCCAGCACCGTTTCGGCGAGGGAGGCTTTCTTT. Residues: CASTVSAREAFF.

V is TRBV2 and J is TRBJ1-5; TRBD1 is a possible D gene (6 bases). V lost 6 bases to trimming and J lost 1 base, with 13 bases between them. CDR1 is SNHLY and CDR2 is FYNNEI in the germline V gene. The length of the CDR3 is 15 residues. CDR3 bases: TGTGCCAGCAGAGCCGGGACACAAAGCAATCAGCCCCAGCATTTT. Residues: CASRAGTQSNQPQHF.

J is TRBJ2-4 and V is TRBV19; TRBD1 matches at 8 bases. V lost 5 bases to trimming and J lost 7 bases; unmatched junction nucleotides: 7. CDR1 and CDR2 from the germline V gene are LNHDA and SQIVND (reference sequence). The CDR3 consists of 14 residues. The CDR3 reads CASSPTGDANIQYF. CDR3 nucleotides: TGTGCCAGTAGTCCGACAGGGGATGCCAACATTCAGTACTTC.

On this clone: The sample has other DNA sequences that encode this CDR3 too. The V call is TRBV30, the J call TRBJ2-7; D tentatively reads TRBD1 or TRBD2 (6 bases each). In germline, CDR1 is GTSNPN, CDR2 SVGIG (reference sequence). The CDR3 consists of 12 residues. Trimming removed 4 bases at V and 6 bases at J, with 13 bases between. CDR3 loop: CAWTMTGAEQYF. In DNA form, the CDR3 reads TGTGCCTGGACGATGACGGGGGCCGAGCAGTACTTC.

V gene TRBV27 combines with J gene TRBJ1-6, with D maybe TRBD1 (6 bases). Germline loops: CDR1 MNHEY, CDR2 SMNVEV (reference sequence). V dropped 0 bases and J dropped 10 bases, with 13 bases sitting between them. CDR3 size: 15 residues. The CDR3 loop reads CASSLSDTGISPLHF. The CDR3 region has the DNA TGTGCCAGCAGTTTATCGGATACAGGGATCTCACCCCTCCACTTT.

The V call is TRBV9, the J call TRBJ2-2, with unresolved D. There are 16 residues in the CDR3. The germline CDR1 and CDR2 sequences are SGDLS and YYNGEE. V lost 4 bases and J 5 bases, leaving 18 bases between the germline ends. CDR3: CASSRRTSGPTGELFF. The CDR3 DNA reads TGTGCCAGCAGCCGAAGGACCTCCGGACCGACCGGGGAGCTGTTTTTT.

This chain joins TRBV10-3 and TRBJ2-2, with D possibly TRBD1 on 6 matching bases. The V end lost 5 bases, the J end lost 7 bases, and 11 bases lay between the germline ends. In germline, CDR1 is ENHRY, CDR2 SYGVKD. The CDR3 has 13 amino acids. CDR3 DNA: TGTGCCATCAGTAACAGGGATGGCGGGGAGCTGTTTTTT. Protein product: CAISNRDGGELFF.

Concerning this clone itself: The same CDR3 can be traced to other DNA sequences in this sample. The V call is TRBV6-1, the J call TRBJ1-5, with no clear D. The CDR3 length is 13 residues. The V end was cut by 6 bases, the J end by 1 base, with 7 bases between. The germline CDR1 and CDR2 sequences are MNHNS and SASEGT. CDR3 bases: TGTGCCAGCAGCGTGAGGAGCAATCAGCCCCAGCATTTT. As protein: CASSVRSNQPQHF.

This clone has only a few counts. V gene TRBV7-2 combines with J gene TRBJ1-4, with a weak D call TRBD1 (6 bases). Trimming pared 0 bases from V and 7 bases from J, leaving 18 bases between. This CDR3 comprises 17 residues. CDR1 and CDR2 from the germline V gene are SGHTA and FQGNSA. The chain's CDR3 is CASSLAGGGTPFEKLFF. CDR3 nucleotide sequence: TGTGCCAGCAGCTTAGCGGGAGGGGGGACGCCGTTTGAAAAACTGTTTTTT.

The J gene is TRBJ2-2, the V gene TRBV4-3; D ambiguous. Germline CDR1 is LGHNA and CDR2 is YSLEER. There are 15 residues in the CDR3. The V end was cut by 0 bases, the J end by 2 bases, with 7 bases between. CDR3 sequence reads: CASSQERVNTGELFF. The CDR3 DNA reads TGCGCCAGCAGCCAAGAACGGGTAAACACCGGGGAGCTGTTTTTT.

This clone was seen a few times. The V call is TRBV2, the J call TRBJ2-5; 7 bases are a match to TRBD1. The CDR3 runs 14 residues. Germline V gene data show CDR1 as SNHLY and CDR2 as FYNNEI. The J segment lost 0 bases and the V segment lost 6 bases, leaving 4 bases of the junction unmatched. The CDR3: CASSSGQYQETQYF. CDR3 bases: TGTGCCAGCAGCTCGGGACAGTACCAAGAGACCCAGTACTTC.

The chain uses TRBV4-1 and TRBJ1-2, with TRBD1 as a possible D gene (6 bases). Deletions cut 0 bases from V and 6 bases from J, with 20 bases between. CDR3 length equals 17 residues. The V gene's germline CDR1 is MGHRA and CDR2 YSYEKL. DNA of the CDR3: TGCGCCAGCAGCCAAGACCTCCGCCCGGGGGCACCTCATGGCTACACCTTC. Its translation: CASSQDLRPGAPHGYTF.

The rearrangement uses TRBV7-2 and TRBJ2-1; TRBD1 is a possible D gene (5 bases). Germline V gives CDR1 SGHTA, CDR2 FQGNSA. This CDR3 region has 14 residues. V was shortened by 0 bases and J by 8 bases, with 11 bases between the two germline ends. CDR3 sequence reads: CASSLAGARDEQFF. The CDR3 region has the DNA TGTGCCAGCAGCTTAGCTGGGGCCAGGGATGAGCAGTTCTTC.

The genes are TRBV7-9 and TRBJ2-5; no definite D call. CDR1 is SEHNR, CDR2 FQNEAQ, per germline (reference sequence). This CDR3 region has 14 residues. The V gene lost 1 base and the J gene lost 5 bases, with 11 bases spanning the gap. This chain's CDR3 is CASSLERLWETQYF. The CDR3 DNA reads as TGTGCCAGCAGCTTAGAACGCCTTTGGGAGACCCAGTACTTC.

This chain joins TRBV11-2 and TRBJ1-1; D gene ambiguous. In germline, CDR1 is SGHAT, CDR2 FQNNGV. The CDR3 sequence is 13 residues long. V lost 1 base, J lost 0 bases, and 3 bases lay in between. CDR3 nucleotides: TGTGCCAGCAGCTTAGGTTTGAACACTGAAGCTTTCTTT. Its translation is CASSLGLNTEAFF. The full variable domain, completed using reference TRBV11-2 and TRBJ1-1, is EAGVAQSPRYKIIEKRQSVAFWCNPISGHATLYWYQQILGQGPKLLIQFQNNGVVDDSQLPKDRFSAERLKGVDSTLKIQPAKLEDSAVYLCASSLGLNTEAFFGQGTRLTVV.

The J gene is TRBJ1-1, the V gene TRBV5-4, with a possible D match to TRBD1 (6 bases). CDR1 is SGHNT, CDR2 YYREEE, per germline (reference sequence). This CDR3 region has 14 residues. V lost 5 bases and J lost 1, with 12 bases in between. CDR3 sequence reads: CASRITGQNTEAFF. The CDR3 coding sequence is TGTGCCAGCAGGATTACAGGGCAGAACACTGAAGCTTTCTTT.

CDR3 loop: CASSLKVGSSGRAGEQYF. In DNA, the CDR3 is TGTGCCAGCAGCTTAAAAGTGGGGTCTAGCGGGAGGGCCGGGGAGCAGTACTTC. This rearrangement joins TRBV7-2 to TRBJ2-7; 12 nucleotides align to TRBD2. Germline V gene data show CDR1 as SGHTA and CDR2 as FQGNSA. V was clipped by 2 bases and J by 7 bases; unmatched bases: 15. The CDR3 length is 18 residues. Based on the CDR3 plus reference TRBV7-2 and TRBJ2-7, the full variable domain is GAGVSQSPSNKVTEKGKDVELRCDPISGHTALYWYRQSLGQGLEFLIYFQGNSAPDKSGLPSDRFSAERTGGSVSTLTIQRTQQEDSAVYLCASSLKVGSSGRAGEQYFGPGTRLTVT.

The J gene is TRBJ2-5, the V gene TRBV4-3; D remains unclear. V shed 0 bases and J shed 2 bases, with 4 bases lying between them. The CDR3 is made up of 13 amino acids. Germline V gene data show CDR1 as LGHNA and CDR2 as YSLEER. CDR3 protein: CASSQDRQETQYF. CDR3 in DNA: TGCGCCAGCAGCCAAGATCGACAAGAGACCCAGTACTTC.

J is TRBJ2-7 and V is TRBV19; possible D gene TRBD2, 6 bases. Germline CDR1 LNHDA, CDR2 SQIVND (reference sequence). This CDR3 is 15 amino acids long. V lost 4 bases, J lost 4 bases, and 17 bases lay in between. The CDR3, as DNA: TGTGCCAGTAGTACGCCAATGGCGGGGCTTTACGAGCAGTACTTC. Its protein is CASSTPMAGLYEQYF.

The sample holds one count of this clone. CDR3 nucleotide sequence: TGTGCCAGCAGCTCGGGACTAGCGGCTAGCACAGATACGCAGTATTTT. Its translation: CASSSGLAASTDTQYF. The V call is TRBV7-2, the J call TRBJ2-3; 11 nucleotides match TRBD2. This CDR3 is built from 16 residues. The germline V gene encodes CDR1 SGHTA and CDR2 FQGNSA. V shed 4 bases, J shed 0 bases, and the junction held 3 bases outside the gene matches.